This TCR beta chain was documented in a study of TIL therapy for anti-PD-1-resistant metastatic lung cancer. Germline V gene sequence: CDR1 MGHDK, CDR2 SYGVNS. Trimming took off 6 bases at V and 4 bases at J, with 13 bases between the two ends. The length of the CDR3 is 13 residues. This was the immunoSEQ v3 assay. Survey-level samples got 2 million to 2.5 million read pairs; deep-level samples got about 4.5-6.5 million. Some clones are missing from TCRdb's copy, which holds only in-frame ones; the method was immunoSEQ multiplex PCR. The table shows some 90,000 clones, with roughly 65% occurring only once. As to time point: pre-treatment sample, taken before nivolumab and TIL therapy. The tumor samples were excised metastases, mostly pleural nodules or supraclavicular lymph nodes. General study results and limits: Many TIL product clones were absent from baseline tumor, suggesting clonal contraction.

Concerning this clone itself: Its specificity is unknown.

The V call is TRBV25-1, the J call TRBJ2-7; D ambiguous. This specimen was tumor tissue, taken at baseline. This receptor was identified in a person aged 25-80 years with non-small cell lung cancer. The CDR3 reads CASSPDPFYEQYF. CDR3 sequence (DNA): TGTGCCAGCAGCCCCGACCCCTTTTACGAGCAGTACTTC.